The subject of this entry is one TCR beta chain. The antigen it recognizes is unknown. There are no base qualities to consult, and no much larger clone falls within one base. This specimen comes from a study of blood T cell repertoires in COVID-19 (TCRdb year 2020). For the wider study: The collaborator samples originated in the United States, Italy and Spain and spanned the acute and convalescent phases of COVID-19. The prospective study material was composed of cDNA or gDNA derived from T cells, B-cell-depleted T cells, or PBMCs. The dataset comprised deeply sampled blood TCRbeta repertoires from subjects exposed to, actively infected with, or recovered from COVID-19. The repertoires were made available in a free public database intended to serve as a resource for research on the immune response to SARS-CoV-2. The samples were drawn from the first 160 participants of the ongoing ImmuneRACE study and from 950 to 1,500 subjects provided by 6 global collaborators. Sample metadata almost always included a de-identified subject ID, COVID-19 status, age in years and sex. Where HLA class I and class II types were available, the types were taken from metadata supplied by the sample provider, not from assay-based typing.

The CDR3 measures 14 amino acids from cysteine to phenylalanine. Just the 42-base CDR3 DNA is kept, in frame starting at base 1. The germline V gene specifies SGHTA as CDR1 and FQGTGA as CDR2. Unmatched junction bases come to 5, with V trimmed by 5 bases and J by 3 bases. Collaborating institutions collected whole blood in K2EDTA tubes following their own protocols. For TCRbeta analysis, collaborators shipped samples in one of three forms: frozen whole blood, isolated PBMCs, or DNA extracted from either of those sample types. TCRbeta CDR3 regions were amplified from genomic DNA by means of the immunoSEQ Assay, a bias-controlled multiplex PCR. Turning to the authors' computational methods: The number of nucleated cells in each sample was estimated from the amplification of reference gene primers within the assay. Sequence reads were collapsed and filtered to measure the absolute abundance of every unique TCRbeta CDR3 rearrangement. Productive Simpson clonality was computed per sample as the square root of Simpson's diversity index over productive rearrangements. TCRdb stores this immuneACCESS table with in-frame sequences only. Part of the clones is absent; in the studies checked, under half of the shortfall reflects unresolved V genes, and no reason is known for the rest. V, J and clone size are those of that table, while D and trimming were read from the DNA. This sample lists more than 95,000 clones; over 70% were detected once. Roughly 4% of the sample comes from the top ten.

What the research found in general, with its limitations: The amount of clinical and demographic metadata varied by source and participant and was provided uncurated.

The sequence was collected from a man in his sixties with acute or convalescent COVID-19. The chain was built from TRBV7-3 and TRBJ1-1, with TRBD1 identical over 8 junction bases. Material: peripheral blood. The CDR3 is CASSPQGAYTEAFF. In nucleotides, the sequence is TGTGCCAGCAGCCCCCAGGGGGCTTACACTGAAGCTTTCTTT.